This is a list of T cell receptor beta chains from one sample in a study of cytomegalovirus exposure and HLA in healthy donors. Generated by immunoSEQ multiplex PCR, the TCRdb table keeps only in-frame clones and is missing some. The table records roughly 260,000 clones, just under 90% of them present only once. The source material was PBMCs. These receptors all come from a man aged 18-30 years in good health and CMV-seronegative. Both conserved end residues are part of each CDR3. Each record gives: clone size, J gene, V gene, D gene, CDR3 DNA, CDR3 protein. A D gene is named only where the DNA matches it firmly. Size is stated for part of the rows, as once, few or many counts, or as a class when the clone is expanded.

size: -; J: TRBJ2-1; V: TRBV11-3; D: TRBD1; DNA: TGTGCCAGCAGCTTCAGGACAGGGAACGATGAGCAGTTCTTC; CDR3: CASSFRTGNDEQFF
size: -; J: TRBJ1-4; V: TRBV9; D: -; DNA: TGTGCCAGCAGCCCCAGACAGTTTCCAACTAATGAAAAACTGTTTTTT; CDR3: CASSPRQFPTNEKLFF
size: -; J: TRBJ2-5; V: TRBV2; D: TRBD1; DNA: TGTGCCAGCAGCGGACGGACAGGGTCGGGAGAGACCCAGTACTTC; CDR3: CASSGRTGSGETQYF
size: -; J: TRBJ1-4; V: TRBV7-2; D: -; DNA: TGTGCCAGCAGCAAAATGGGGGCGCTGGGTGAAAAACTGTTTTTT; CDR3: CASSKMGALGEKLFF
size: -; J: TRBJ1-2; V: TRBV28; D: -; DNA: TGTGCCAGCACGTCGTCCAGCTATGGCTACACCTTC; CDR3: CASTSSSYGYTF
size: once; J: TRBJ1-5; V: TRBV5-1; D: -; DNA: TGCGCCAGCAGCTTGGACAGTCACAGGAATCAGCCCCAGCATTTT; CDR3: CASSLDSHRNQPQHF
size: once; J: TRBJ1-4; V: TRBV4-2; D: -; DNA: TGTGCCAGCAGCCAAGATCGCTCAGGGAATGAAAAACTGTTTTTT; CDR3: CASSQDRSGNEKLFF
size: -; J: TRBJ1-1; V: TRBV29-1; D: -; DNA: TGCAGCGTGAGCGATCAAAACGGGGGGCCGGAAAAAGCTTTCTTT; CDR3: CSVSDQNGGPEKAFF
size: few; J: TRBJ2-1; V: TRBV10-1; D: -; DNA: TGCGCCAGCAGTGCTCGATCCGGGATGTCCTACAATGAGCAGTTCTTC; CDR3: CASSARSGMSYNEQFF
size: -; J: TRBJ2-3; V: TRBV2; D: -; DNA: TGTGCCAGCGGTCAGGGCGGAGATACGCAGTATTTT; CDR3: CASGQGGDTQYF
size: -; J: TRBJ1-3; V: TRBV10-2; D: -; DNA: TGCGCCAGCCGGGAGGACTGGGTTCAAAGAAACACCATATATTTT; CDR3: CASREDWVQRNTIYF
size: -; J: TRBJ2-1; V: TRBV7-6; D: TRBD2; DNA: TGTGCCAGCAGCGACACTAGCGCCTACAATGAGCAGTTCTTC; CDR3: CASSDTSAYNEQFF
size: -; J: TRBJ2-2; V: TRBV6-5; D: -; DNA: TGTGCCAGCAGTTATAATCGGGGAGACGAGCTGTTTTTT; CDR3: CASSYNRGDELFF
size: -; J: TRBJ2-1; V: TRBV11-2; D: TRBD2; DNA: TGTGCCAGCAGCATTAGCGGGGGCCCCAATGAGCAGTTCTTC; CDR3: CASSISGGPNEQFF
size: -; J: TRBJ1-1; V: TRBV9; D: TRBD1; DNA: TGTGCCAGCAGCAAAGGGGCCAAGACAGGGTTTGACACTGAAGCTTTCTTT; CDR3: CASSKGAKTGFDTEAFF
size: -; J: TRBJ1-4; V: TRBV18; D: -; DNA: TGTGCCAGCTCACCGAGGCTCGTGAATGAAAAACTGTTTTTT; CDR3: CASSPRLVNEKLFF
size: -; J: TRBJ1-2; V: TRBV21-1; D: -; DNA: TGTGCCAGCAGCAAAAGATGGACTCAGAACTATGGCTACACCTTC; CDR3: CASSKRWTQNYGYTF
size: once; J: TRBJ2-3; V: TRBV11-2; D: TRBD2; DNA: TGTGCCAGCAGCTCCCTAGCGGGGGGGGATACGCAGTATTTT; CDR3: CASSSLAGGDTQYF
size: -; J: TRBJ2-7; V: TRBV11-2; D: -; DNA: TGTGCCAGCAGCTTATTTCGGGGGACCTACGAGCAGTACTTC; CDR3: CASSLFRGTYEQYF
size: -; J: TRBJ2-1; V: TRBV7-8; D: TRBD2; DNA: TGTGCCAGCAGCTTGGCCGGGACTAGTTCCTTCAATGAGCAGTTCTTC; CDR3: CASSLAGTSSFNEQFF
size: -; J: TRBJ1-2; V: TRBV10-3; D: -; DNA: TGTGCCACACAGGACAACTATGGCTACACCTTC; CDR3: CATQDNYGYTF
size: -; J: TRBJ2-5; V: TRBV19; D: TRBD2; DNA: TGTGCCAGTAGTAGGCTAGCGGAAGAGACCCAGTACTTC; CDR3: CASSRLAEETQYF
size: -; J: TRBJ1-6; V: TRBV5-4; D: TRBD1; DNA: TGTGCCAGCAGCACGACAGGGGGGAGCTCCTATAATTCACCCCTCCACTTT; CDR3: CASSTTGGSSYNSPLHF
size: -; J: TRBJ1-1; V: TRBV2; D: -; DNA: TGTGCCAGCAGTGATTCAGGGCGGAACACTGAAGCTTTCTTT; CDR3: CASSDSGRNTEAFF
size: -; J: TRBJ1-1; V: TRBV6-1; D: TRBD1; DNA: TGTGCCAGCAACCCAGGGGGCTTGAACACTGAAGCTTTCTTT; CDR3: CASNPGGLNTEAFF
size: once; J: TRBJ1-1; V: TRBV5-1; D: -; DNA: TGCGCCAGCAGCCGCCCAGGGTACACTGAAGCTTTCTTT; CDR3: CASSRPGYTEAFF
size: -; J: TRBJ2-7; V: TRBV4-2; D: TRBD1; DNA: TGTGCCAGCAGCCCGCGAGGGGGCGCATCCTACGAGCAGTACTTC; CDR3: CASSPRGGASYEQYF
size: -; J: TRBJ2-7; V: TRBV6-6; D: -; DNA: TGTGCCAGCAGTACCCGGGACGAGCAGTACTTC; CDR3: CASSTRDEQYF
size: -; J: TRBJ1-4; V: TRBV5-1; D: -; DNA: TGCGCCAGCAGCTCCTCACAGGGAAATGGTGAAAAACTGTTTTTT; CDR3: CASSSSQGNGEKLFF
size: -; J: TRBJ1-1; V: TRBV11-3; D: TRBD1; DNA: TGTGCCAGCAGCGCATGGGACAGCTCGGGGGAAGCTTTCTTT; CDR3: CASSAWDSSGEAFF
size: -; J: TRBJ2-1; V: TRBV5-1; D: -; DNA: TGCGCCAGCAGCTTGGGGACAAATGAGCAGTTCTTC; CDR3: CASSLGTNEQFF
size: -; J: TRBJ2-2; V: TRBV27; D: TRBD2; DNA: TGTGCCAGCAGTTTATCCTCCGGGGGGGCCGGGGAGCTGTTTTTT; CDR3: CASSLSSGGAGELFF
size: -; J: TRBJ1-1; V: TRBV19; D: -; DNA: TGTGCCAGTAAGAGGCAGGGTAGCACTGAAGCTTTCTTT; CDR3: CASKRQGSTEAFF
size: -; J: TRBJ1-4; V: TRBV5-6; D: TRBD1; DNA: TGTGCCAGCAGCTCCGACAGGGGCCGTGAAAAACTGTTTTTT; CDR3: CASSSDRGREKLFF
size: -; J: TRBJ1-6; V: TRBV7-2; D: -; DNA: TGTGCCAGCAGCAAACTGGACAGCGTTCATAATTCACCCCTCCACTTT; CDR3: CASSKLDSVHNSPLHF
size: once; J: TRBJ2-7; V: TRBV15; D: -; DNA: TGTGCCACCAGCAGTTCACAGGGTGAGGAGTACTTC; CDR3: CATSSSQGEEYF
size: -; J: TRBJ1-5; V: TRBV5-1; D: TRBD1; DNA: TGCGCCAGCAGCCGGGGACCGGGACAGGGACATAGCAATCAGCCCCAGCATTTT; CDR3: CASSRGPGQGHSNQPQHF
size: -; J: TRBJ2-7; V: TRBV14; D: -; DNA: TGTGCCAGCAGCCAGTCGCTAGCTGTCTACGAGCAGTACTTC; CDR3: CASSQSLAVYEQYF
size: -; J: TRBJ2-3; V: TRBV10-3; D: TRBD1; DNA: TGTGCCATCAGTGATCCGGGACAGGGCACAGATACGCAGTATTTT; CDR3: CAISDPGQGTDTQYF
size: -; J: TRBJ2-1; V: TRBV7-9; D: TRBD2; DNA: TGTGCCAGCAGCGGTGAATTACAACTAGCGGGTCCCCACAATGAGCAGTTCTTC; CDR3: CASSGELQLAGPHNEQFF
size: once; J: TRBJ2-2; V: TRBV30; D: -; DNA: TGTGCCTGGAGCCCGACAGGTCGGACCGGGGAGCTGTTTTTT; CDR3: CAWSPTGRTGELFF
size: -; J: TRBJ2-3; V: TRBV5-1; D: TRBD1; DNA: TGCGCCAGCAGCCCACGGACAGGGGGCGTAGATACGCAGTATTTT; CDR3: CASSPRTGGVDTQYF
size: medium-sized; J: TRBJ2-2; V: TRBV10-3; D: TRBD2; DNA: TGTGCCATTCCAAAGACTAGCGGGGGGGAAAACACCGGGGAGCTGTTTTTT; CDR3: CAIPKTSGGENTGELFF
size: once; J: TRBJ2-1; V: TRBV28; D: -; DNA: TGTGCCAGCAGTAAAAGCTTCTCCTACAATGAGCAGTTCTTC; CDR3: CASSKSFSYNEQFF
size: -; J: TRBJ2-1; V: TRBV19; D: -; DNA: TGTGCCAGTAGTATAGACGAGGTGGGTTGGCGGAACAATGAGCAGTTCTTC; CDR3: CASSIDEVGWRNNEQFF
size: -; J: TRBJ2-4; V: TRBV7-2; D: TRBD2; DNA: TGTGCCAGCAGCTTGTCCGGGACTAGCGGCGTAGCCAAAAACATTCAGTACTTC; CDR3: CASSLSGTSGVAKNIQYF
size: few; J: TRBJ2-7; V: TRBV19; D: -; DNA: TGTGCCAGTAGTTCCTTCTCCGGTCGGGAGCAGTACTTC; CDR3: CASSSFSGREQYF
size: -; J: TRBJ1-3; V: TRBV7-8; D: TRBD1; DNA: TGTGCCAGCAGCCCAGAACTAGGACAGGGACCTGGAAACACCATATATTTT; CDR3: CASSPELGQGPGNTIYF
size: -; J: TRBJ1-5; V: TRBV7-2; D: TRBD1; DNA: TGTGCCAGCAGCGCCCGAGACGGACAGGGCCAGCCCCAGCATTTT; CDR3: CASSARDGQGQPQHF
size: -; J: TRBJ2-7; V: TRBV28; D: -; DNA: TGTGCCAGCAGTTTAGAGAGCCCGGACGAGCAGTACTTC; CDR3: CASSLESPDEQYF
size: once; J: TRBJ2-1; V: TRBV11-2; D: TRBD2; DNA: TGTGCCAGCAGCCTAATTCACCTAGCGGGAGTAAATGAGCAGTTCTTC; CDR3: CASSLIHLAGVNEQFF
size: -; J: TRBJ2-3; V: TRBV29-1; D: -; DNA: TGCAGCGCTGATGGGGGGACAGATACGCAGTATTTT; CDR3: CSADGGTDTQYF
size: -; J: TRBJ2-5; V: TRBV28; D: -; DNA: TGTGCCAGCAGTCCCCTCACCGGGTCCCAAGAGACCCAGTACTTC; CDR3: CASSPLTGSQETQYF
size: -; J: TRBJ2-7; V: TRBV19; D: TRBD1; DNA: TGTGCCAGTAGTACCGGGACAGGGTCTTACGAGCAGTACTTC; CDR3: CASSTGTGSYEQYF
size: -; J: TRBJ2-7; V: TRBV4-3; D: -; DNA: TGCGCCAGCAGCCAAGATCACGGGGTCTCGGGGGAGCAGTACTTC; CDR3: CASSQDHGVSGEQYF
size: -; J: TRBJ2-1; V: TRBV6-5; D: -; DNA: TGTGCCAGCAGTGACGGGGAGGCTAACAATGAGCAGTTCTTC; CDR3: CASSDGEANNEQFF
size: -; J: TRBJ2-5; V: TRBV6-4; D: -; DNA: TGTGCCAGCAGTGACTCGTTACTGGAGACCCAGTACTTC; CDR3: CASSDSLLETQYF
size: -; J: TRBJ1-2; V: TRBV5-1; D: TRBD1; DNA: TGCGCCAGCAGCTTGTTACGGACAGGGAGGTTTGGCTACACCTTC; CDR3: CASSLLRTGRFGYTF
size: -; J: TRBJ2-3; V: TRBV6-1; D: TRBD2; DNA: TGTGCCAGCAGTGAAGCGCGAGCGGGGGCGCAGTATTTT; CDR3: CASSEARAGAQYF
size: -; J: TRBJ2-7; V: TRBV19; D: TRBD1; DNA: TGTGCCAGTAGTGCCGGGACAGGGTCCTACGAGCAGTACTTC; CDR3: CASSAGTGSYEQYF